Reported below is one T cell receptor (beta chain). These data are taken from a study of CD8+ T cells in alopecia areata. At the level of the study: Dosing with tofacitinib proceeded for 6 to 18 months, followed by 6 months off drug.

Investigators isolated RNA and reverse transcribed it into cDNA to act as the sequencing template. The assay was immunoSEQ multiplex PCR, and TCRdb's table has in-frame clones only and misses some. The sample includes about 190,000 clones, approximately 56% seen only once; the top ten take under 15%. Sorting of PBMCs yielded the CD4+ and CD8+ T cells. CDR1 is GTSNPN and CDR2 is SVGIG in the germline V gene (reference sequence). Trimming took off 2 bases at V and 5 bases at J, with 15 bases between the two ends. The CDR3 sequence is 14 residues long. The sample consisted of CD4+ T cells sorted from blood, taken at week 0. This chain uses TRBV30 with TRBJ1-2; D remains ambiguous. The receptor's source is a human donor with alopecia areata. The CDR3 DNA reads TGTGCCTGGAGTCGTTCCTCCCTGGGATATGGCTACACCTTC. Its translation: CAWSRSSLGYGYTF. The entire variable domain, with the rest obtained from reference TRBV30 and TRBJ1-2, is as follows: SQTIHQWPATLVQPVGSPLSLECTVEGTSNPNLYWYRQAAGRGLQLLFYSVGIGQISSEVPQNLSASRPQDRQFILSSKKLLLSDSGFYLCAWSRSSLGYGYTFGSGTRLTVV.